The T cell receptor (beta chain) described here comes from a study of CD8+ T cells in alopecia areata. General observations from the study: While patients received tofacitinib, many expanded lesional clones remained present in scalp and blood. Under tofacitinib, fewer expanded CD8+ clones appeared among the top 100 scalp clones.

As to treatment: oral pan-JAK inhibitor, 5-10 mg twice daily. Punch biopsies of lesional scalp, plus peripheral blood, were taken from alopecia areata patients. CD4+ and CD8+ T cells were sorted from PBMCs. RNA was extracted and reverse transcribed into cDNA as the sequencing template. Profiled with immunoSEQ multiplex PCR; TCRdb holds only in-frame clones, not every one. The profile shows about 190,000 clones, under 60% of them singletons. Only a few counts were recorded for this clone. What it binds is not known. Additional DNA sequences in this sample encode the identical CDR3. This TCR was sampled from a human donor with alopecia areata. This sample comprised CD8+ T cells sorted from blood, obtained at week 24, from a patient treated with tofacitinib.

The CDR3 loop reads CASSLARGNEQFF. CDR3 nucleotides: TGTGCCAGCAGCTTAGCGAGAGGCAATGAGCAGTTCTTC. V is TRBV7-8 and J is TRBJ2-1, with unresolved D. The CDR3 length is 13 residues. Germline CDR1 reads SGHVS; CDR2 reads FQNEAQ. The V and J ends lost 0 bases and 6 bases respectively, with 6 bases between them.